These T cell receptor beta chains were read from a single sample in a study of graft-versus-host responses after intestinal transplantation. Antigens for these TCRs are unknown. TCRdb's table, derived via immunoSEQ multiplex PCR, lists solely in-frame clones and lacks some. The sample records around 90,000 clones, over 85% being singletons. This material consisted of unstimulated CD8+ T cells sorted from spleen or lymph node cells, taken before intestinal transplant. The receptors originated from a human donor who received an intestinal transplant. Each CDR3 is given with its conserved first and last residue. D genes are given only for firm matches. The listing skips clone size in some rows; elsewhere it reads once, few, many or a size class.

D gene	clone size	J gene	V gene	CDR3 protein	CDR3 DNA
-	-	TRBJ2-5	TRBV1	CTSSHGQRGQETQYF	TGCACCAGCAGCCATGGGCAGCGGGGGCAAGAGACCCAGTACTTC
TRBD2	-	TRBJ2-1	TRBV6-5	CASSLAGGFYNEQFF	TGTGCCAGCAGTTTAGCGGGGGGGTTTTACAATGAGCAGTTCTTC
-	-	TRBJ2-7	TRBV9	CASSVAEGAYEQYF	TGTGCCAGCAGCGTAGCGGAGGGGGCTTACGAGCAGTACTTC
TRBD2	-	TRBJ2-3	TRBV9	CASSVEVTSGAGTDTQYF	TGTGCCAGCAGCGTAGAGGTTACTAGCGGGGCCGGCACAGATACGCAGTATTTT
TRBD1	-	TRBJ1-1	TRBV27	CASSSGTGYLSDTEAFF	TGTGCCAGCAGTTCCGGGACAGGGTACCTCTCGGACACTGAAGCTTTCTTT
-	-	TRBJ1-5	TRBV4-2	CASSQVSQGYQPQHF	TGTGCCAGCAGCCAAGTTTCACAGGGATACCAGCCCCAGCATTTT
-	-	TRBJ2-7	TRBV4-1	CASSQDTSVSYEQYF	TGCGCCAGCAGCCAAGATACGAGCGTCTCGTACGAGCAGTACTTC
-	-	TRBJ2-1	TRBV5-6	CASSPDSPNEQFF	TGTGCCAGCAGCCCGGACAGCCCCAATGAGCAGTTCTTC
-	-	TRBJ2-7	TRBV6-1	CASIGEVTSYEQYF	TGTGCCAGCATCGGGGAGGTCACCTCCTACGAGCAGTACTTC
TRBD2	-	TRBJ2-2	TRBV6-1	CASSDQREFGELFF	TGTGCCAGCAGTGACCAGCGGGAGTTCGGGGAGCTGTTTTTT
TRBD1	-	TRBJ1-2	TRBV19	CASSARTGEGYTF	TGTGCCAGTAGTGCCCGGACAGGGGAAGGCTACACCTTC
-	-	TRBJ2-3	TRBV4-3	CASSQDMATAITDTQYF	TGCGCCAGCAGCCAAGATATGGCGACAGCAATCACAGATACGCAGTATTTT
TRBD1	-	TRBJ1-2	TRBV6-5	CASIGGGDGYTF	TGTGCCAGCATAGGAGGGGGCGATGGCTACACCTTC
TRBD1	once	TRBJ2-7	TRBV4-2	CASSQEYLGQGTYEQYF	TGTGCCAGCAGCCAAGAATACCTGGGACAGGGGACCTACGAGCAGTACTTC
TRBD2	-	TRBJ2-2	TRBV5-1	CASSYAGAAGELFF	TGCGCCAGCAGTTACGCGGGAGCGGCCGGGGAGCTGTTTTTT
-	-	TRBJ2-1	TRBV10-2	CASSESGTLGASEQFF	TGCGCCAGCAGTGAGTCTGGCACCTTAGGGGCTAGTGAGCAGTTCTTC
-	-	TRBJ1-1	TRBV4-1	CASSQDPRVSNTEAFF	TGCGCCAGCAGCCAAGACCCCCGGGTTTCGAACACTGAAGCTTTCTTT
-	once	TRBJ2-7	TRBV13	CASSLGLQGSSYEQYF	TGTGCCAGCAGCTTAGGCCTGCAGGGTTCCTCCTACGAGCAGTACTTC
-	-	TRBJ1-1	TRBV7-9	CASSSPTTAMNTEAFF	TGTGCCAGCAGCTCCCCAACGACAGCAATGAACACTGAAGCTTTCTTT
TRBD1	-	TRBJ2-7	TRBV19	CASSWGTTGIYEQYF	TGTGCCAGTAGCTGGGGTACGACAGGGATCTACGAGCAGTACTTC
-	-	TRBJ1-5	TRBV27	CASLRQGSSSSNQPQHF	TGTGCCAGCCTAAGGCAGGGTTCTTCGAGTAGCAATCAGCCCCAGCATTTT
TRBD1	-	TRBJ1-2	TRBV13	CASSFGTGDGYTF	TGTGCCAGCAGCTTCGGGACAGGGGATGGCTACACCTTC
-	-	TRBJ1-3	TRBV29-1	CSVEAGLSGNTIYF	TGCAGCGTTGAAGCAGGTCTCTCGGGAAACACCATATATTTT
TRBD1	-	TRBJ1-1	TRBV6-5	CASSYSRQGNTEAFF	TGTGCCAGCAGTTACTCAAGACAGGGGAACACTGAAGCTTTCTTT
-	-	TRBJ2-2	TRBV6-6	CASSYSIGGELFF	TGTGCCAGCAGTTACTCGATCGGCGGGGAGCTGTTTTTT
-	-	TRBJ1-1	TRBV19	CASSYYPPTEAFF	TGTGCCAGTAGTTACTATCCTCCCACTGAAGCTTTCTTT
TRBD2	-	TRBJ2-1	TRBV25-1	CASSELAGHLSYNEQFF	TGTGCCAGCAGTGAACTAGCGGGACACCTCTCCTACAATGAGCAGTTCTTC
-	-	TRBJ1-2	TRBV19	CASSPTGKYGYTF	TGTGCCAGTAGTCCGACAGGAAAATATGGCTACACCTTC
-	few	TRBJ1-4	TRBV2	CASAGVDEKLFF	TGTGCCAGCGCAGGGGTCGATGAAAAACTGTTTTTT
TRBD2	once	TRBJ2-1	TRBV13	CASSTGLAGADEQFF	TGTGCCAGCAGCACGGGACTAGCGGGAGCGGATGAGCAGTTCTTC
-	-	TRBJ1-2	TRBV28	CASSNTPGPGGYTF	TGTGCCAGCAGCAATACCCCAGGGCCGGGTGGCTACACCTTC
TRBD1	once	TRBJ1-2	TRBV6-4	CASSDTTGGYGYTF	TGTGCCAGCAGTGACACGACAGGGGGCTATGGCTACACCTTC
-	few	TRBJ1-1	TRBV2	CASLTDEAFF	TGTGCCAGCTTGACAGACGAAGCTTTCTTT
-	-	TRBJ2-1	TRBV5-6	CASSLGVAGAKNEQFF	TGTGCCAGCAGCTTGGGGGTTGCGGGGGCTAAGAATGAGCAGTTCTTC
TRBD1	-	TRBJ2-7	TRBV11-2	CASSFPTGPYEQYF	TGTGCCAGCAGCTTCCCGACAGGGCCCTACGAGCAGTACTTC
-	-	TRBJ1-4	TRBV27	CASSPRPTDADEKLFF	TGTGCCAGCAGTCCCCGACCGACAGACGCTGATGAAAAACTGTTTTTT
TRBD1	-	TRBJ1-2	TRBV4-2	CASSQEPGQKHGYTF	TGTGCCAGCAGCCAAGAACCGGGACAGAAACATGGCTACACCTTC
TRBD1	once	TRBJ2-7	TRBV9	CASSVEPGGMYEQYF	TGTGCCAGCAGCGTAGAACCAGGGGGCATGTACGAGCAGTACTTC
-	once	TRBJ1-6	TRBV9	CASSGRNSPLHF	TGTGCCAGCAGCGGCCGGAATTCACCCCTCCACTTT
-	few	TRBJ1-3	TRBV6-5	CASSPGQYSGNTIYF	TGTGCCAGCAGTCCCGGACAGTACTCTGGAAACACCATATATTTT
-	-	TRBJ2-7	TRBV19	CASSASFSSYEQYF	TGTGCCAGTAGTGCCTCCTTCAGCTCCTACGAGCAGTACTTC
-	-	TRBJ2-3	TRBV9	CASSVAETGFSTDTQYF	TGTGCCAGCAGCGTAGCTGAGACGGGTTTTAGCACAGATACGCAGTATTTT
TRBD2	-	TRBJ2-1	TRBV15	CATSTRTSGNEQFF	TGTGCCACCAGCACCCGGACTAGCGGGAATGAGCAGTTCTTC
-	-	TRBJ2-7	TRBV11-2	CASSSNRVYEQYF	TGTGCCAGCAGCTCCAACAGGGTCTACGAGCAGTACTTC
TRBD1	-	TRBJ2-1	TRBV5-1	CASSPLGGADNEQFF	TGCGCCAGCAGCCCGTTAGGGGGCGCGGACAATGAGCAGTTCTTC
-	-	TRBJ2-2	TRBV7-9	CASSPKGGPRELFF	TGTGCCAGCAGCCCTAAGGGAGGTCCCCGGGAGCTGTTTTTT
-	-	TRBJ1-1	TRBV7-9	CASSPDWVTEAFF	TGTGCCAGCAGCCCGGACTGGGTGACTGAAGCTTTCTTT
-	-	TRBJ1-5	TRBV19	CASSISGQPQHF	TGTGCCAGTAGTATTTCAGGTCAGCCCCAGCATTTT
TRBD2	-	TRBJ2-7	TRBV14	CASSLAGAASYEQYF	TGTGCCAGCAGCCTAGCGGGGGCCGCCTCCTACGAGCAGTACTTC
-	-	TRBJ2-1	TRBV7-9	CASSPGGLPLGEQFF	TGTGCCAGCAGCCCCGGGGGGCTTCCTCTGGGTGAGCAGTTCTTC
-	few	TRBJ1-6	TRBV13	CASSSSLDSYNSPLHF	TGTGCCAGCAGCTCCTCTCTGGACAGTTATAATTCACCCCTCCACTTT
TRBD1	-	TRBJ2-7	TRBV13	CASSLGSDRDGYEQYF	TGTGCCAGCAGCTTAGGATCCGACAGGGACGGCTACGAGCAGTACTTC
TRBD2	few	TRBJ2-7	TRBV2	CASSDVVAGGNEQYF	TGTGCCAGCAGTGATGTAGTAGCGGGGGGGAACGAGCAGTACTTC
-	-	TRBJ2-7	TRBV30	CAWRESYEQYF	TGTGCCTGGAGAGAGTCCTACGAGCAGTACTTC
TRBD2	-	TRBJ2-3	TRBV13	CASSATSESTDTQYF	TGTGCCAGCAGCGCTACTAGCGAAAGCACAGATACGCAGTATTTT
-	once	TRBJ2-5	TRBV12-5	CASGSGMETQYF	TGTGCTAGTGGTTCAGGGATGGAGACCCAGTACTTC
TRBD1	-	TRBJ2-7	TRBV5-6	CASSLSPGGSYEQYF	TGTGCCAGCAGCTTGTCCCCAGGGGGTTCCTACGAGCAGTACTTC
TRBD1	-	TRBJ1-5	TRBV28	CASSLGQVNQPQHF	TGTGCCAGCAGTCTTGGACAGGTCAATCAGCCCCAGCATTTT
TRBD1	few	TRBJ1-5	TRBV6-6	CASRGGYQPQHF	TGTGCCAGCAGAGGGGGCTATCAGCCCCAGCATTTT
-	-	TRBJ1-2	TRBV4-1	CASSQDPGIYGYTF	TGCGCCAGCAGCCAAGATCCGGGAATCTATGGCTACACCTTC